This T cell receptor (beta chain) was obtained from a study of identical twins. Per the germline V gene, CDR1 is MNHEY and CDR2 is SMNVEV (reference sequence). The CDR3 is made up of 13 amino acids. V was clipped by 8 bases and J by 7 bases, with 15 bases between them. A universal primer site was created by template switching, with the cDNA bearing unique molecular identifiers. TCRdb redid the calling of the 5' RACE reads with MiXCR, one entry per CDR3 protein. The data show 1.5 million to 2 million distinct CDR3 sequences, more than 30% seen once. This clonotype was seen a handful of times. With no exceptions, donors were healthy Caucasians.

Sequencing was carried out using cord blood. The chain recombines TRBV27 with TRBJ2-1; the D call may be TRBD1 or TRBD2 (7 bases each). This sequence originates from a newborn girl in good health. The CDR3 nucleotides are TGTGCCAGCGGGCAGGGGGGGGGTAATGAGCAGTTCTTC. Residues: CASGQGGGNEQFF.